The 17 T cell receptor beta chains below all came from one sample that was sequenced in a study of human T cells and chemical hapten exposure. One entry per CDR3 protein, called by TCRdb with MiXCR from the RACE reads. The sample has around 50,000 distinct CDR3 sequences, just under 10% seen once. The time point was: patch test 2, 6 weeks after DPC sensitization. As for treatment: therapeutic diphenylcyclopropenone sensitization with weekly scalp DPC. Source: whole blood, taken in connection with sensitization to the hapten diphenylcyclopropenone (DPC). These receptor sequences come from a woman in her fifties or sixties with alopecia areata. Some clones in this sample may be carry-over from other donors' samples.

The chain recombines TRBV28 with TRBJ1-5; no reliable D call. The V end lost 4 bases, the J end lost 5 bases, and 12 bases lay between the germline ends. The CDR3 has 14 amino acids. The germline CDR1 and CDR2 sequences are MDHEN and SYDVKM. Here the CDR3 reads CASSYRQSYQPQHF. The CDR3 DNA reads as TGTGCCAGCAGTTACCGGCAGAGTTATCAGCCCCAGCATTTT.

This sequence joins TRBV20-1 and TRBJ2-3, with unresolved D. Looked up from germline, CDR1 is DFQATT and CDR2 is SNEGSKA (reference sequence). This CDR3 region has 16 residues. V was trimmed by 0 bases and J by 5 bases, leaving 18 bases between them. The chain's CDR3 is CSARESRVAARDTQYF. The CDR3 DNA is TGCAGTGCTAGAGAGTCGCGTGTTGCGGCAAGAGATACGCAGTATTTT.

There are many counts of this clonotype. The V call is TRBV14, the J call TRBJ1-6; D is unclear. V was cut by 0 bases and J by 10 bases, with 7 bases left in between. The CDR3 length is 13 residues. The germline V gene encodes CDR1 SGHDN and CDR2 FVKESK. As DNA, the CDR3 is TGTGCCAGCAGCCAAGAGCGGCAGTCACCCCTCCACTTT. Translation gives CASSQERQSPLHF.

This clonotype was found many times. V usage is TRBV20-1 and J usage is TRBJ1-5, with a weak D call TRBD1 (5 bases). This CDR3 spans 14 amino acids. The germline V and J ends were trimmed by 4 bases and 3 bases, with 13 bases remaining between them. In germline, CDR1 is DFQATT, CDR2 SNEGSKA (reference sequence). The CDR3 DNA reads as TGCAGTGCTAAGGGGCCTCAACCCAATCAGCCCCAGCATTTT. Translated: CSAKGPQPNQPQHF.

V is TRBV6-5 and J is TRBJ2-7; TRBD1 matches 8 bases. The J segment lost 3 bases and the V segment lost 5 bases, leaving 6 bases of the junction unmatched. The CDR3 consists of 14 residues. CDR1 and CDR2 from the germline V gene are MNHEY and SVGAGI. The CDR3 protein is CASSATGVNYEQYF. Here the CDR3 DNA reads TGTGCCAGCAGTGCGACAGGGGTGAACTACGAGCAGTACTTC.

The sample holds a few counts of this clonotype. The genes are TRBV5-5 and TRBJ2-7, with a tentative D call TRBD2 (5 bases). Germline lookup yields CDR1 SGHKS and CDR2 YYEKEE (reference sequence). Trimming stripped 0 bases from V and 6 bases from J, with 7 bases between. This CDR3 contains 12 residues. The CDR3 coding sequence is TGTGCCAGCAGCTTGGCGGGGTCCGAGCAGTACTTC. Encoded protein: CASSLAGSEQYF.

The CDR3 bases are TGCGCCAGCAGCAGGACCTTCACAGGGCTTCAGGAGACCCAGTACTTC. Residues: CASSRTFTGLQETQYF. J is TRBJ2-5 and V is TRBV5-1, with a weak D call TRBD1 (6 bases). The CDR3 is made up of 16 amino acids. Germline assignment: CDR1 SGHRS and CDR2 YFSETQ. Trimming removed 4 bases at V and 5 bases at J, with 21 bases between.

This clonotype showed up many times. The CDR3 region is CASSRDGPRVPGYTF. CDR3 sequence (DNA): TGTGCCAGCAGTAGGGACGGACCGAGAGTTCCTGGCTACACCTTC. The J gene is TRBJ1-2, the V gene TRBV6-6; weak D call: TRBD1 (5 bases). The CDR3 covers 15 residues. Germline lookup yields CDR1 MNHNY and CDR2 SVGAGI (reference sequence). Trimming took off 5 bases at V and 7 bases at J, with 20 bases between the two ends.

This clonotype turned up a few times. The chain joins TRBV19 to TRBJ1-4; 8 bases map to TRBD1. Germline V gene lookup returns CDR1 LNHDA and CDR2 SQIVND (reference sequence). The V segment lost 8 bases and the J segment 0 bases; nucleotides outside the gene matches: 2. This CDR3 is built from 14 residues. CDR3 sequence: CASSGGATNEKLFF. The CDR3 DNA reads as TGTGCCAGTTCAGGGGGCGCAACTAATGAAAAACTGTTTTTT.

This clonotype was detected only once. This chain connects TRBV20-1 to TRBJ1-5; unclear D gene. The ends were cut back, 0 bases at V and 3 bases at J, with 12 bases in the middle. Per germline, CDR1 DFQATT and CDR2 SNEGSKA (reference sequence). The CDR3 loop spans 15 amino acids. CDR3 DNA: TGCAGTGCTAGAGATTCGCGGGTCCCCAATCAGCCCCAGCATTTT. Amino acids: CSARDSRVPNQPQHF.

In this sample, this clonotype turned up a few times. The DNA for the CDR3 is TGTGCCAGCAGTTACCCGGCTAGCAATCAGCCCCAGCATTTT. This codes for CASSYPASNQPQHF. V usage is TRBV6-2 or TRBV6-3 and J usage is TRBJ1-5; D is unresolved. In germline, CDR1 is MNHEY, CDR2 SVGEGT. V lost 2 bases, J lost 0 bases, and 5 bases lay in between. The CDR3 covers 14 residues.

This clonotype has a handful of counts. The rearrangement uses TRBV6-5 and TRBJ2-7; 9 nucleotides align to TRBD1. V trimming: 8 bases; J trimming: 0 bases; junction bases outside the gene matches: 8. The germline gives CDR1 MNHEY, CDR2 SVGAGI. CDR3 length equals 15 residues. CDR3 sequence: CASGQDRGLSYEQYF. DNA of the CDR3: TGTGCCAGCGGACAGGACAGGGGTCTCTCCTACGAGCAGTACTTC.

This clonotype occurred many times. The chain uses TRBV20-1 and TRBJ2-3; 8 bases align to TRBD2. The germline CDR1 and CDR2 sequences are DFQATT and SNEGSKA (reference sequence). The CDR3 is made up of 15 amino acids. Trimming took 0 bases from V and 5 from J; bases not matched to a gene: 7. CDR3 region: CSARDPGGAGDTQYF. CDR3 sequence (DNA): TGCAGTGCTAGAGATCCGGGGGGGGCCGGAGATACGCAGTATTTT.

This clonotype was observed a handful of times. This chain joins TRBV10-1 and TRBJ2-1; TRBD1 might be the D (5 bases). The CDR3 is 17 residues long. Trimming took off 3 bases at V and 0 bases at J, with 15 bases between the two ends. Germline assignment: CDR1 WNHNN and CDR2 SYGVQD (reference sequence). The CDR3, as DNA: TGCGCCAGCAGTGACCCTCAGGGCGTTAGCTCCTACAATGAGCAGTTCTTC. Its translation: CASSDPQGVSSYNEQFF.

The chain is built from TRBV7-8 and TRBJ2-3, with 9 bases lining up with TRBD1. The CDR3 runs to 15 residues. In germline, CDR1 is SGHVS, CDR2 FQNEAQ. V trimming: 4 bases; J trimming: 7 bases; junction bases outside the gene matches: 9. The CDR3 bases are TGTGCCAGCAGCTCTTACAACAGGGGGCTGAATACGCAGTATTTT. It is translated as CASSSYNRGLNTQYF.

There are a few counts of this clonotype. The CDR3 sequence is CASSPRDRGWNEQFF. For the CDR3, the DNA is TGTGCCAGCTCACCCCGGGACAGGGGGTGGAATGAGCAGTTCTTC. V and J are TRBV18 and TRBJ2-1, with TRBD1 matching over 11 bases. This CDR3 is built from 15 residues. Germline loops: CDR1 KGHSH, CDR2 LQKENI. V trimming: 3 bases; J trimming: 7 bases; junction bases outside the gene matches: 5.

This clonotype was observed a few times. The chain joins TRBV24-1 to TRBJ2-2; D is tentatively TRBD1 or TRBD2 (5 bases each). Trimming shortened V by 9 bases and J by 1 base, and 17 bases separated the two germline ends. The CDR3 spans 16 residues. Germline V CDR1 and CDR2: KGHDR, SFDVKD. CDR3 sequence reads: CATGGGHRMNTGELFF. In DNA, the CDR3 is TGTGCCACCGGGGGTGGACACAGGATGAACACCGGGGAGCTGTTTTTT.